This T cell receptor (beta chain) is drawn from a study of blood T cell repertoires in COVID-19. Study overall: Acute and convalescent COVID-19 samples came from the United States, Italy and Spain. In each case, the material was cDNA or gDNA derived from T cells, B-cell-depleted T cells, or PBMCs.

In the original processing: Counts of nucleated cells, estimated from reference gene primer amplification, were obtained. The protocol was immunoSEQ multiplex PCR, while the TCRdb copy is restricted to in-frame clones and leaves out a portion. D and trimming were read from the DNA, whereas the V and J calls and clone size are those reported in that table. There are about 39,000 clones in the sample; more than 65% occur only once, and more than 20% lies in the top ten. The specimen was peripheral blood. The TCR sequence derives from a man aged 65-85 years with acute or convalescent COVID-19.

The CDR3 bases are TGTGCCAGCAGGGGACAGGGGATCTACGAGCAGTACTTC. This gives the protein CASRGQGIYEQYF. The chain carries TRBV14 and TRBJ2-7; 10 bases line up with TRBD1. Germline values: CDR1 SGHDN, CDR2 FVKESK. The CDR3 is made up of 13 amino acids. Unmatched junction bases numbered 2, after V lost 6 bases and J lost 3 bases.